The 9 T cell receptor beta chains listed next were all sequenced from one sample in a study of cytomegalovirus exposure and HLA in healthy donors. Primers: 60 Vbeta forward and 13 Jbeta reverse. TCRdb keeps only in-frame clones here, not all; method: immunoSEQ multiplex PCR. Of around 100,000 clones listed, around 73% are singletons. The material sequenced was PBMCs. The receptor set was obtained from a woman aged 25 to 39 in good health and CMV-seropositive.

Turning to this clone: At the DNA level, this CDR3 is encoded by other sequences in the same sample as well. V and J are TRBV9 and TRBJ1-1; D call uncertain. Germline V gene data show CDR1 as SGDLS and CDR2 as YYNGEE. The CDR3 contains 14 residues. The germline V and J ends were trimmed by 0 bases and 1 base, with 7 bases remaining between them. The chain's CDR3 is CASSVVGQNTEAFF. CDR3 in DNA: TGTGCCAGCAGCGTAGTTGGGCAGAACACTGAAGCTTTCTTT.

The genes are TRBV10-3 and TRBJ2-1; D is ambiguous. Trimming pared 0 bases from V and 5 bases from J, leaving 14 bases between. Germline-derived CDR1 and CDR2 are ENHRY and SYGVKD. The CDR3 has 16 amino acids. CDR3 DNA: TGTGCCATCAGTGAGTCGAGGTCGCGAGAAAACAATGAGCAGTTCTTC. Encoded protein: CAISESRSRENNEQFF.

The chain has TRBV6-6 and TRBJ1-5; D unresolved. This CDR3 comprises 14 residues. The V end was cut by 2 bases, the J end by 3 bases, with 8 bases between. Germline V gene sequence: CDR1 MNHNY, CDR2 SVGAGI (reference sequence). DNA of the CDR3: TGTGCCAGCAGTTACGGCAGTATCAATCAGCCCCAGCATTTT. Translation: CASSYGSINQPQHF.

This clone was counted a single time. V usage is TRBV7-2 and J usage is TRBJ2-3; a possible D gene is TRBD1 (6 bases). The CDR3 sequence is 15 residues long. V lost 3 bases, J lost 4 bases, and 14 bases lay in between. Germline V lookup: CDR1 SGHTA, CDR2 FQGNSA. CDR3 amino acids: CASSFPTGTADTQYF. The CDR3 bases are TGTGCCAGCAGCTTCCCCACAGGGACCGCAGATACGCAGTATTTT.

The genes are TRBV18 and TRBJ1-3; D not resolved. CDR1 KGHSH and CDR2 LQKENI come from the germline V gene. The CDR3 is made up of 14 amino acids. Trimming left V 2 bases short and J 1 base short, with 6 bases between. DNA for the CDR3: TGTGCCAGCTCACCAGGCATTTCTGGAAACACCATATATTTT. Its protein is CASSPGISGNTIYF.

The chain combines TRBV9 with TRBJ1-1; the match to TRBD1 covers 8 bases. The germline V gene encodes CDR1 SGDLS and CDR2 YYNGEE. The CDR3 consists of 18 residues. Germline trimming cut 0 bases from V and 5 bases from J; bases unmatched to any gene: 15. CDR3 amino acids: CASSVAFSAGGDNTEAFF. The DNA for the CDR3 is TGTGCCAGCAGCGTAGCTTTTTCCGCAGGGGGCGACAATACTGAAGCTTTCTTT.

V usage is TRBV19 and J usage is TRBJ1-1, with D tentatively TRBD1 (5 bases). Between the trimmed V and J ends, which lost 10 bases and 0 bases, there was a span of 12 bases. CDR3 length: 13 residues. CDR1 is LNHDA and CDR2 is SQIVND in the germline V gene (reference sequence). This chain's CDR3 is CATSRQLNTEAFF. CDR3 nucleotide sequence: TGTGCCACCTCCCGACAGTTGAACACTGAAGCTTTCTTT.

The chain is built from TRBV18 and TRBJ2-7, with D unclear. V was trimmed by 0 bases and J by 2 bases, leaving 8 bases between them. The germline V gene encodes CDR1 KGHSH and CDR2 LQKENI. This CDR3 spans 14 amino acids. The CDR3 spells CASSPPANTYEQYF. The CDR3 DNA follows: TGTGCCAGCTCACCACCCGCGAATACCTACGAGCAGTACTTC.

This chain connects TRBV30 to TRBJ2-1; 8 bases are a match to TRBD2. Trimming took 2 bases from V and 5 from J; bases not matched to a gene: 5. This CDR3 contains 14 residues. Per the germline V gene, CDR1 is GTSNPN and CDR2 is SVGIG (reference sequence). Here the CDR3 DNA reads TGTGCCTGGAGTAGGCGGGAGGTTCACAATGAGCAGTTCTTC. It translates to CAWSRREVHNEQFF.